This T cell receptor (beta chain) emerged from a study of CD8+ T cells in alopecia areata. Findings and limits, study-wide: Scalp and blood retained many expanded lesional clones during tofacitinib. Alphabeta T cells residing in normal skin are also sequenced in scalp samples.

A word on this clone: Its specificity is not known.

Indicated treatment: oral pan-JAK inhibitor, 5-10 mg twice daily. Sorting separated CD4+ and CD8+ T cells out of PBMCs. The ends were cut back, 6 bases at V and 2 bases at J, with 17 bases in the middle. Germline V gene data show CDR1 as SQVTM and CDR2 as ANQGSEA. CDR3 size: 14 residues. RNA was isolated and reverse transcribed to cDNA, the sequencing template. Method: immunoSEQ multiplex PCR; TCRdb's copy keeps in-frame clones and lacks some. The table has 150,000 to 200,000 clones, around 60% seen once. This receptor was identified in a human donor with alopecia areata. The chain carries TRBV29-1 and TRBJ2-7, with TRBD1 as a possible D gene (6 bases). Sequenced material: CD4+ T cells sorted from blood, taken around week 50, from a patient treated with tofacitinib. CDR3 in DNA: TGCAGCGTCCTCTCCGGGACACAGCCCTACGAGCAGTACTTC. Amino acid sequence: CSVLSGTQPYEQYF.